The 9 T cell receptor beta chains listed next were all sequenced from one sample in a study of T cells in Graves' hyperthyroidism and ophthalmopathy. Amplified TCR beta CDR3 regions derived from RNA transcripts. Carried out on the TCR CDR3, a first-round RT-PCR used the HTBI primer set. In TCRdb, the multiplex PCR reads were re-called with MiXCR into one record per CDR3 protein. The sample has about 420,000 distinct CDR3 sequences, around 14% seen once. Sequenced: blood. The origin of the receptors is a woman aged 18-29 years with Graves' hyperthyroidism.

This clonotype has a count of ten or more. The rearrangement joins TRBV11-2 to TRBJ2-2, with 10 bases that match TRBD2. Germline CDR1 is SGHAT and CDR2 is FQNNGV. The J segment lost 6 bases and the V segment lost 1 base, leaving 5 bases of the junction unmatched. The CDR3 consists of 16 residues. Here the CDR3 reads CASSLVLAGASGELFF. In nucleotides, the CDR3 is TGTGCCAGCAGCTTAGTTCTAGCGGGGGCCTCCGGGGAGCTGTTTTTT.

This clonotype was counted between two and nine times. This chain joins TRBV5-1 and TRBJ1-2, with D uncertain. This CDR3 comprises 15 residues. V lost 0 bases and J 4 bases, leaving 13 bases between the germline ends. Germline V gene lookup returns CDR1 SGHRS and CDR2 YFSETQ. The CDR3 sequence is CASSLDRNDPYGYTF. CDR3 DNA sequence: TGCGCCAGCAGCTTGGACAGAAACGACCCCTATGGCTACACCTTC.

This clonotype appeared many times. The chain uses TRBV2 and TRBJ2-1; 13 bases align to TRBD2. This CDR3 is built from 13 residues. J was trimmed by 14 bases and V by 4 bases; bases with no gene match: 5. Germline V gives CDR1 SNHLY, CDR2 FYNNEI. The CDR3, as DNA: TGTGCCAGCAGTGCCCGACTAGCGGGGGGTGAGTTCTTC. Amino acid sequence: CASSARLAGGEFF.

This chain joins TRBV2 and TRBJ1-6; the D is unclear. Germline lookup yields CDR1 SNHLY and CDR2 FYNNEI. This CDR3 spans 13 amino acids. Deletions cut 6 bases from V and 7 bases from J, with 10 bases between. The CDR3 loop reads CASRGEGNSPLHF. CDR3 coding DNA: TGTGCCAGCAGGGGAGAAGGGAATTCACCCCTCCACTTT.

V usage is TRBV4-1 and J usage is TRBJ2-7, with no clear D. The CDR3 has 14 residues. With 0 bases removed from V and 2 bases from J, the gap between germline ends came to 8 bases. CDR1 is MGHRA, CDR2 YSYEKL, per germline. The CDR3 region is CASSQERSPYEQYF. The DNA for the CDR3 is TGCGCCAGCAGCCAAGAGCGGTCTCCCTACGAGCAGTACTTC.

This clonotype has at least ten counts. The chain links TRBV20-1 to TRBJ2-1, with 9 bases aligning to TRBD2. Germline values: CDR1 DFQATT, CDR2 SNEGSKA (reference sequence). The junction had 8 bases not matched to a gene; V was cut back by 6 bases and J by 2 bases. The CDR3 is 15 residues long. DNA for the CDR3: TGCAGTGCCAGACAGCGGGGGGCAACCTACAATGAGCAGTTCTTC. It specifies CSARQRGATYNEQFF.

This clonotype has ten or more counts. The CDR3 DNA sequence: TGCGCCAGCAGCGCCGGACGGGAATCACCCCTCCACTTT. Translated, it gives CASSAGRESPLHF. The chain carries TRBV5-1 and TRBJ1-6; D is undetermined. The CDR3 has 13 residues. The V gene's germline CDR1 is SGHRS and CDR2 YFSETQ. V was trimmed by 4 bases and J by 10 bases, leaving 12 bases between them.

This sequence joins TRBV20-1 and TRBJ2-3; 15 bases agree with TRBD2. V lost 1 base, J lost 4 bases, and 6 bases stayed unmatched. Germline V gene lookup returns CDR1 DFQATT and CDR2 SNEGSKA (reference sequence). The CDR3 extends over 17 amino acids. As DNA, the CDR3 is TGCAGTGCTAGAGGTTCGGGACTAGCGGGGGGCGCAGATACGCAGTATTTT. Translated: CSARGSGLAGGADTQYF.

This clonotype was detected many times. The chain carries TRBV18 and TRBJ1-2, with D unresolved. The CDR3 is 13 residues long. Germline CDR1 reads KGHSH; CDR2 reads LQKENI. Trimming left V 3 bases short and J 1 base short, with 6 bases between. The CDR3 reads CASSPIGNYGYTF. In nucleotides, the CDR3 is TGTGCCAGCTCACCTATTGGTAACTATGGCTACACCTTC.